This T cell receptor (beta chain) is from a study of T cell clonality in common variable immunodeficiency. General study findings and limits: Repertoire-complication correlations in CVID were limited by patient heterogeneity. Fewer deletions and N-nucleotide insertions were reportedly seen in common variable immunodeficiency TCR beta sequences.

Of CVID subjects, some 15 were female and 25 to 30 male, mean age approximately 41. Most patients and controls had Caucasian heritage. Sequencing used immunoSEQ multiplex PCR; TCRdb keeps in-frame clones, though not all of them. This sample comprises tens of thousands of clones, none seen once only. The CDR3 spans 14 residues. Trimming left V 6 bases short and J 4 bases short, with 12 bases between. Germline loops: CDR1 LNHDA, CDR2 SQIVND (reference sequence). This clone was found a few times. Its antigen remains unknown. The CDR3 end falls 3 residues outside the read, so it is completed with the germline J gene.

The rearrangement links TRBV19 to TRBJ2-2; a possible D gene is TRBD1 (5 bases). The sample taken for sequencing was peripheral blood mononuclear cells. The receptor comes from a human donor with common variable immunodeficiency. The CDR3 here is CASSRDSFTGELFF. The part of the CDR3 DNA that was read is TGTGCCAGTAGCCGTGACAGTTTCACCGGGGAG.